A single sample gave rise to the 27 T cell receptor beta chains below, sequenced in a study of spatial heterogeneity in lung cancer. Each CDR3 protein gets one entry after TCRdb re-called the 5' RACE reads with MiXCR. This table has about 26,000 distinct CDR3 sequences, 5% to 6% appearing once. Time point: blood at routine non-recurrence follow-up after resection. Sequencing covered unsorted whole RNA taken from tumor, nontumor lung or frozen PBMC. The input for sequencing was PBMCs, taken at follow-up. These receptors originate from a male donor with early-stage non-small cell lung cancer.

In this sample, this clonotype is medium-sized (0.01 to 0.1%). The genes are TRBV9 and TRBJ2-7, with a weak D call TRBD2 (5 bases). CDR1 SGDLS and CDR2 YYNGEE come from the germline V gene. The CDR3 runs 15 residues. V was shortened by 4 bases and J by 1 base, with 15 bases between the two germline ends. The CDR3 loop reads CASSPHEGISYEQYF. The CDR3 DNA is TGTGCCAGCAGCCCGCATGAGGGCATTTCCTACGAGCAGTACTTC.

This clonotype was seen ten or more times. This chain uses TRBV7-2 with TRBJ2-3; D gene ambiguous. Between the trimmed V and J ends, which lost 1 base and 0 bases, there was a span of 8 bases. This CDR3 is 15 amino acids long. Germline V gene data show CDR1 as SGHTA and CDR2 as FQGNSA. DNA of the CDR3: TGTGCCAGCAGCTTAGTAACGGGTAGCACAGATACGCAGTATTTT. Translating gives CASSLVTGSTDTQYF.

V and J are TRBV6-5 and TRBJ2-2, with no clear D. The V end was cut by 0 bases, the J end by 7 bases, with 3 bases between. This CDR3 is built from 12 residues. Per germline, CDR1 MNHEY and CDR2 SVGAGI. This chain's CDR3 is CASSYSIGELFF. For the CDR3, the DNA is TGTGCCAGCAGTTACTCGATCGGGGAGCTGTTTTTT.

This clonotype was seen repeatedly, ten times or more. The gene calls are TRBV19 and TRBJ2-1, with D maybe TRBD2 (6 bases). The CDR3 is 16 amino acids. The germline V gene encodes CDR1 LNHDA and CDR2 SQIVND (reference sequence). Trimming took off 1 base at V and 2 bases at J, with 12 bases between the two ends. Here the CDR3 DNA reads TGTGCCAGTAGTATAGCTCCGGGACTCGCCTACAATGAGCAGTTCTTC. It translates to CASSIAPGLAYNEQFF.

Ten or more counts support this clonotype. The chain couples TRBV6-6 to TRBJ1-3; tentatively, D is TRBD1 (5 bases). Germline assignment: CDR1 MNHNY and CDR2 SVGAGI (reference sequence). Deletions cut 5 bases from V and 0 bases from J, with 11 bases between. The CDR3 runs to 15 residues. This CDR3 is CASSPIGGSGNTIYF. The DNA for the CDR3 is TGTGCCAGCAGTCCCATCGGGGGCTCTGGAAACACCATATATTTT.

The table lists this clonotype with many counts. This chain joins TRBV5-1 and TRBJ2-7, with D perhaps assigned TRBD1 or TRBD2 (6 bases each). Trimming pared 4 bases from V and 5 bases from J, leaving 13 bases between. CDR1 is SGHRS and CDR2 is YFSETQ in the germline V gene. The CDR3 sequence is 13 residues long. In nucleotides, the CDR3 is TGCGCCAGCAGCAACCCGGGGGCGGACGAGCAGTACTTC. It codes for CASSNPGADEQYF.

This clonotype was recorded a few times. The J gene is TRBJ1-5, the V gene TRBV2; D unresolved. The germline V and J ends were trimmed by 6 bases and 1 base, with 16 bases remaining between them. Germline CDR1 SNHLY, CDR2 FYNNEI. The CDR3 totals 16 residues. CDR3 region: CASSPPPGMSNQPQHF. CDR3 coding DNA: TGTGCCAGCAGCCCACCCCCGGGGATGAGCAATCAGCCCCAGCATTTT.

This clonotype was observed a few times. This may be a read error: a much more frequent sequence differs by one nucleotide. The chain is built from TRBV12-3 or TRBV12-4 and TRBJ1-3; a possible D gene is TRBD1 (5 bases). V was clipped by 4 bases and J by 1 base, with 8 bases between them. The CDR3 loop spans 14 amino acids. CDR3: CASSSGGSGNTIYF. The CDR3, as DNA: TGTGCCAGCAGTTCCGGGGGTTCTGGAAACACCATATATTTT.

This sequence joins TRBV7-9 and TRBJ1-1, with 7 nucleotides matching TRBD1. Germline CDR1 SEHNR, CDR2 FQNEAQ (reference sequence). The CDR3 runs 16 residues. Unmatched junction bases numbered 8, after V lost 4 bases and J lost 0 bases. The chain's CDR3 is CASSSRGQSMNTEAFF. CDR3 DNA: TGTGCCAGCAGCTCCAGGGGACAGAGCATGAACACTGAAGCTTTCTTT.

A few counts support this clonotype. V usage is TRBV5-4 and J usage is TRBJ2-7; 9 nucleotides match TRBD1. Germline loops: CDR1 SGHNT, CDR2 YYREEE (reference sequence). V was clipped by 5 bases and J by 0 bases; unmatched bases: 6. The CDR3 contains 15 residues. The CDR3 spells CASSEGTGPSYEQYF. In DNA, the CDR3 is TGTGCCAGCAGTGAAGGGACAGGGCCCTCCTACGAGCAGTACTTC. Based on the CDR3 plus reference TRBV5-4 and TRBJ2-7, the full variable domain is ETGVTQSPTHLIKTRGQQVTLRCSSQSGHNTVSWYQQALGQGPQFIFQYYREEENGRGNFPPRFSGLQFPNYSSELNVNALELDDSALYLCASSEGTGPSYEQYFGPGTRLTVT.

This clonotype has ten or more counts. The chain has TRBV18 and TRBJ1-4, with a weak D call TRBD1 (5 bases). V lost 3 bases and J lost 7, with 9 bases in between. Germline assignment: CDR1 KGHSH and CDR2 LQKENI. CDR3 length: 13 residues. The CDR3 DNA reads as TGTGCCAGCTCACCGGGGACCAGTGAAAAACTGTTTTTT. It yields the protein CASSPGTSEKLFF.

This clonotype was counted ten times or more. The J gene is TRBJ1-1, the V gene TRBV19; TRBD1 agrees at 8 bases. Losses at the gene ends were 10 bases for V and 0 bases for J; bases not matched to a gene: 4. The length of the CDR3 is 13 residues. Per the germline V gene, CDR1 is LNHDA and CDR2 is SQIVND (reference sequence). The CDR3 nucleotides read TGTGCCACCTCGGGACAGGTGAACACTGAAGCTTTCTTT. It translates to CATSGQVNTEAFF. Full variable domain (outside the CDR3, taken from reference TRBV19 and TRBJ1-1): DGGITQSPKYLFRKEGQNVTLSCEQNLNHDAMYWYRQDPGQGLRLIYYSQIVNDFQKGDIAEGYSVSREKKESFPLTVTSAQKNPTAFYLCATSGQVNTEAFFGQGTRLTVV.

CDR3 protein: CASSSGGGDEQFF. The CDR3 nucleotides are TGCGCCAGCAGCTCGGGTGGCGGGGATGAGCAGTTCTTC. The chain links TRBV5-1 to TRBJ2-1; a possible D gene is TRBD2 (6 bases). CDR1 is SGHRS, CDR2 YFSETQ, per germline. This CDR3 is built from 13 residues. V dropped 3 bases and J dropped 8 bases, with 12 bases sitting between them.

This clonotype showed up many times. The chain links TRBV4-2 to TRBJ2-1; D unresolved. V was clipped by 3 bases and J by 3 bases, with 6 bases between them. CDR1 and CDR2 from the germline V gene are LGHNA and YNFKEQ. CDR3 length: 13 residues. The CDR3 here is CASSQGSYNEQFF. The DNA of the CDR3 is TGTGCCAGCAGCCAGGGAAGCTACAATGAGCAGTTCTTC.

This clonotype has just a few counts. The gene calls are TRBV20-1 and TRBJ2-1, with 7 positions matching TRBD2. Germline assignment: CDR1 DFQATT and CDR2 SNEGSKA (reference sequence). The length of the CDR3 is 16 residues. The trim removed 0 bases at V and 2 bases at J, leaving 7 bases unmatched. This chain's CDR3 is CSARDQKRGPYNEQFF. Here the CDR3 DNA reads TGCAGTGCTAGAGATCAAAAGCGGGGTCCCTACAATGAGCAGTTCTTC.

This clonotype has only a few counts. The rearrangement uses TRBV5-1 and TRBJ2-1; D call uncertain. The CDR3 length is 16 residues. V was trimmed by 1 base and J by 0 bases, leaving 11 bases between them. Germline CDR1 SGHRS, CDR2 YFSETQ. Written as DNA, the CDR3 is TGCGCCAGCAGCTTGAATGTAGGCAGCTCCTACAATGAGCAGTTCTTC. As protein: CASSLNVGSSYNEQFF.

This clonotype was counted ten times or more. The rearrangement joins TRBV19 to TRBJ2-3; 7 bases map to TRBD1. CDR3 length: 15 amino acids. CDR1 and CDR2 from the germline V gene are LNHDA and SQIVND (reference sequence). V trimming: 6 bases; J trimming: 0 bases; junction bases outside the gene matches: 6. In DNA form, the CDR3 reads TGTGCCAGTAGGACAGTGGACAGGAGCACAGATACGCAGTATTTT. Translated: CASRTVDRSTDTQYF.

This clonotype was counted at least ten times. The V and J genes are TRBV29-1 and TRBJ1-2, with D maybe TRBD1 (5 bases). V gave up 4 bases and J gave up 4 bases, with 10 bases separating them. The CDR3 spans 12 residues. Germline V CDR1 and CDR2: SQVTM, ANQGSEA. CDR3: CSVGGQGYGYTF. CDR3 DNA: TGCAGCGTTGGTGGGCAGGGCTATGGCTACACCTTC.

This clonotype was seen a handful of times. The rearrangement uses TRBV20-1 and TRBJ2-2, with 8 bases identical to TRBD2. The CDR3 consists of 16 residues. With V trimmed by 0 bases and J by 8 bases, 11 bases remained unmatched. The germline V gene encodes CDR1 DFQATT and CDR2 SNEGSKA (reference sequence). This CDR3 reads CSARDAGGASAGELFF. The CDR3 nucleotides read TGCAGTGCTAGAGATGCCGGGGGGGCGTCGGCAGGGGAGCTGTTTTTT.

Many counts were recorded for this clonotype. The genes are TRBV6-5 and TRBJ1-5; 7 nucleotides align to TRBD1. V trimming: 6 bases; J trimming: 3 bases; junction bases outside the gene matches: 8. This CDR3 contains 15 residues. The germline V gene has CDR1 MNHEY and CDR2 SVGAGI. CDR3 amino acids: CASRRDRVLNQPQHF. The CDR3 bases are TGTGCCAGCAGGCGCGACAGGGTACTCAATCAGCCCCAGCATTTT.

This clonotype was detected many times. The chain is built from TRBV10-3 and TRBJ2-1; 7 bases are a match to TRBD1. CDR3 length: 14 amino acids. The germline gives CDR1 ENHRY, CDR2 SYGVKD. V dropped 3 bases and J dropped 5; count of bases not matched to a gene: 4. CDR3 sequence: CAISDKGADNEQFF. Written as DNA, the CDR3 is TGTGCCATCAGTGACAAGGGGGCGGACAATGAGCAGTTCTTC.

Sample share makes this clonotype medium-sized. The V gene is TRBV29-1, the J gene TRBJ2-3; TRBD2 might be the D (6 bases). Trimming cost V 3 bases and J 6 bases, with 19 bases left between them. In germline, CDR1 is SQVTM, CDR2 ANQGSEA. This CDR3 comprises 15 residues. CDR3 nucleotide sequence: TGCAGCGTTGAGGTACCTAGCGCCCCCTCTGATACGCAGTATTTT. Its translation: CSVEVPSAPSDTQYF.

This clonotype was counted ten times or more. The chain joins TRBV6-2 or TRBV6-3 to TRBJ2-3, with TRBD2 matching 7 bases. The CDR3 contains 17 residues. Per the germline V gene, CDR1 is MNHEY and CDR2 is SVGEGT. V shed 5 bases and J 1 base; nucleotides not matched to a gene: 12. For the CDR3, the DNA is TGTGCCAGCAGTCCCCCCGAGCGGGGTAAAGGCACAGATACGCAGTATTTT. Its protein is CASSPPERGKGTDTQYF.

Concerning this clonotype itself: A single base separates this from a much larger clone, so it may be a read error. The gene calls are TRBV15 and TRBJ2-7; D may be TRBD1 (6 bases). Germline V lookup: CDR1 LNHNV, CDR2 YYDKDF (reference sequence). CDR3 length equals 17 residues. The CDR3 DNA sequence: TGTGTCACCAGCAGAGATCTCGCGGCAGGGGCACGGTACGAGCAGTACTTC. Amino acid sequence: CVTSRDLAAGARYEQYF.

The J gene is TRBJ1-3, the V gene TRBV30; no definite D call. Trimming removed 4 bases from V and 1 base from J, with 5 bases in between. Germline values: CDR1 GTSNPN, CDR2 SVGIG (reference sequence). CDR3 length equals 12 residues. Written as DNA, the CDR3 is TGTGCCTGGACAGCTTCTGGAAACACCATATATTTT. The encoded protein is CAWTASGNTIYF.

This clonotype was picked up one time. A single base separates this from a much larger clone, so it may be a read error. The V call is TRBV18, the J call TRBJ1-5; a possible D gene is TRBD1 (5 bases). This CDR3 contains 15 residues. CDR1 KGHSH and CDR2 LQKENI come from the germline V gene. CDR3 loop: CPSSPEGLGNQPQHF. As DNA, the CDR3 is TGTCCCAGCTCACCGGAGGGGCTAGGCAATCAGCCCCAGCATTTT.

This clonotype showed up just a few times. The chain has TRBV20-1 and TRBJ1-2, with D unclear. Trimming shortened V by 6 bases and J by 4 bases, and 9 bases separated the two germline ends. The CDR3 spans 11 residues. CDR1 is DFQATT, CDR2 SNEGSKA, per germline (reference sequence). The CDR3 sequence: CSAPEAYGYTF. CDR3 DNA: TGCAGTGCCCCAGAGGCCTATGGCTACACCTTC.